Listed here are 14 T cell receptor beta chains from one sample, sequenced in a study of cytomegalovirus exposure and HLA in healthy donors. Primers included in the PCR were 60 Vbeta and 13 Jbeta primers. Clones were read by immunoSEQ multiplex PCR, and TCRdb kept only the in-frame ones, dropping some. Altogether more than 150,000 clones are present, around 80% being singletons, with the ten largest covering 2% to 3%. Sequenced: PBMCs. These TCRs come from a woman in her 30s in good health and CMV-seropositive.

The chain joins TRBV6-5 to TRBJ2-7, with 8 bases lining up with TRBD1. The CDR3 sequence is 14 residues long. J lost 6 bases, V lost 7 bases, and 11 bases had no gene match. Germline loops: CDR1 MNHEY, CDR2 SVGAGI. CDR3 amino acids: CASIPTGQGAEQYF. The CDR3 DNA sequence: TGTGCCAGCATTCCAACAGGGCAGGGGGCCGAGCAGTACTTC.

The chain is built from TRBV29-1 and TRBJ1-5; D call uncertain. This CDR3 is 13 amino acids long. Trimming pared 4 bases from V and 3 bases from J, leaving 10 bases between. From germline, CDR1 is SQVTM and CDR2 ANQGSEA. The CDR3 region is CSVVAALNQPQHF. CDR3 sequence (DNA): TGCAGCGTTGTGGCGGCGCTCAATCAGCCCCAGCATTTT.

The chain has TRBV5-1 and TRBJ1-1; the D gene is possibly TRBD1 (6 bases). The germline CDR1 and CDR2 sequences are SGHRS and YFSETQ. This CDR3 is 15 amino acids long. V was trimmed by 4 bases and J by 4 bases, leaving 17 bases between them. This chain's CDR3 is CASSPYRAGGTEAFF. DNA of the CDR3: TGCGCCAGCAGCCCTTACAGGGCGGGAGGCACTGAAGCTTTCTTT.

The chain employs TRBV13 and TRBJ2-1; 13 bases match TRBD2. Per germline, CDR1 PRHDT and CDR2 FYEKMQ (reference sequence). The length of the CDR3 is 17 residues. V shed 5 bases, J shed 2 bases, and the junction held 6 bases outside the gene matches. The CDR3: CASSPGTSGATYNEQFF. The CDR3 bases are TGTGCCAGCAGCCCCGGGACTAGCGGGGCTACCTACAATGAGCAGTTCTTC.

The chain couples TRBV6-1 to TRBJ2-1, with TRBD1 identical over 10 bases. The germline V gene has CDR1 MNHNS and CDR2 SASEGT. V shed 5 bases and J 4 bases; nucleotides not matched to a gene: 8. This CDR3 contains 16 residues. CDR3 bases: TGTGCCAGCAGTCAAGTGGAGGGACAGGGGTACAATGAGCAGTTCTTC. Its protein product is CASSQVEGQGYNEQFF.

This chain uses TRBV12-1 with TRBJ1-2; the table names TRBD1, a call not compared with the DNA. TRBV12-1 is described as a pseudogene. The CDR3 contains 17 residues. The CDR3 DNA is TGTGCCAGCAGCTTTGGGGCCGACCGATCCACTAACTATGGCTACACCTTC. It is translated as CASSFGADRSTNYGYTF.

The chain recombines TRBV6-5 with TRBJ1-5; the D is unclear. This CDR3 is built from 15 residues. Per germline, CDR1 MNHEY and CDR2 SVGAGI. The V gene lost 0 bases and the J gene lost 0 bases, with 6 bases spanning the gap. CDR3 amino acids: CASSYSRGSNQPQHF. The CDR3, as DNA: TGTGCCAGCAGTTACTCCCGGGGTAGCAATCAGCCCCAGCATTTT.

This chain links TRBV5-1 with TRBJ2-5, with 9 positions matching TRBD1. The trim removed 4 bases at V and 2 bases at J, leaving 6 bases unmatched. The CDR3 runs to 15 residues. Germline V gene lookup returns CDR1 SGHRS and CDR2 YFSETQ. The chain's CDR3 is CASSDPGQGQETQYF. The CDR3 DNA sequence: TGCGCCAGCAGCGATCCGGGACAGGGACAAGAGACCCAGTACTTC.

This chain links TRBV4-3 with TRBJ2-5, with 11 bases lining up with TRBD1. Per germline, CDR1 LGHNA and CDR2 YSLEER. This CDR3 is 15 amino acids long. The V segment lost 4 bases and the J segment 5 bases; nucleotides outside the gene matches: 6. This CDR3 is CASSLGTGGSETQYF. Here the CDR3 DNA reads TGCGCCAGCAGCCTCGGGACAGGGGGGTCGGAGACCCAGTACTTC.

This clone was seen a few times. The CDR3 bases are TGTGCCAGCAGCCAAGTGTGGCAGGGGGCCTACGAGCAGTACTTC. It yields the protein CASSQVWQGAYEQYF. This chain connects TRBV4-2 to TRBJ2-7; 7 bases align to TRBD1. Germline V gene sequence: CDR1 LGHNA, CDR2 YNFKEQ. Unmatched junction bases numbered 5, after V lost 1 base and J lost 2 bases. CDR3 length: 15 residues.

The chain uses TRBV4-3 and TRBJ2-1, with D unclear. This CDR3 comprises 11 residues. Germline lookup yields CDR1 LGHNA and CDR2 YSLEER. V lost 5 bases to trimming and J lost 8 bases, with 7 bases between them. The CDR3 region is CASSSHYEQFF. Here the CDR3 DNA reads TGCGCCAGCAGCTCCCATTATGAGCAGTTCTTC.

The chain has TRBV2 and TRBJ2-7; possibly TRBD2 for D (6 bases). This CDR3 comprises 14 residues. With 7 bases removed from V and 7 bases from J, the gap between germline ends came to 20 bases. Germline V gives CDR1 SNHLY, CDR2 FYNNEI. CDR3 coding DNA: TGTGCCAGCACGGAAAGGGGAGGCGCACGGGAGCAGTACTTC. This codes for CASTERGGAREQYF.

The chain is built from TRBV10-1 and TRBJ2-3; 14 bases map to TRBD2. J was trimmed by 8 bases and V by 3 bases; bases with no gene match: 16. Per the germline V gene, CDR1 is WNHNN and CDR2 is SYGVQD (reference sequence). This CDR3 comprises 19 residues. The CDR3 loop is CASSELEGTSGGAKRTQYF. DNA for the CDR3: TGCGCCAGCAGTGAACTCGAAGGGACTAGCGGGGGTGCTAAGCGTACGCAGTATTTT.

This chain connects TRBV11-3 to TRBJ2-5; maybe TRBD1 (6 bases). The CDR3 spans 14 residues. Trimming cost V 4 bases and J 2 bases, with 11 bases left between them. Per germline, CDR1 SGHNT and CDR2 YENEEA. The CDR3 region is CASSSDSYQETQYF. CDR3 DNA sequence: TGTGCCAGCAGCTCGGACAGCTATCAAGAGACCCAGTACTTC.